The 18 T cell receptor beta chains below all came from one sample that was sequenced in a study of blood T cell repertoires in COVID-19. This table comes from immunoSEQ multiplex PCR, and its TCRdb copy is limited to in-frame clones, with some not included. The repertoire holds approximately 68,000 clones, with 82% as singletons. The sequenced sample consisted of peripheral blood. The receptors were gathered from a man older than 75 with active COVID-19.

This rearrangement joins TRBV7-6 to TRBJ2-3; 8 nucleotides line up with TRBD2. V trimming: 5 bases; J trimming: 3 bases; junction bases outside the gene matches: 13. Germline lookup yields CDR1 SGHVS and CDR2 FNYEAQ. The CDR3 length is 17 residues. CDR3: CASSQRGGAGATDTQYF. The CDR3 DNA is TGTGCCAGCAGCCAAAGGGGGGGAGCGGGGGCGACAGATACGCAGTATTTT.

The chain joins TRBV10-3 to TRBJ2-7, with TRBD1 matching 9 bases. This CDR3 has 12 amino acids. Germline CDR1 ENHRY, CDR2 SYGVKD. The V gene end was trimmed by 8 bases and the J gene end by 5 bases; junction bases not matched to a gene: 4. CDR3 nucleotides: TGTGCCATCGGGACAGGGCTAAACGAGCAGTACTTC. It specifies CAIGTGLNEQYF.

The V and J genes are TRBV6-6 and TRBJ1-4, with D possibly matching TRBD1 (5 bases). The V end was cut by 4 bases, the J end by 10 bases, with 22 bases between. This CDR3 is built from 16 residues. Germline V gene sequence: CDR1 MNHNY, CDR2 SVGAGI (reference sequence). The DNA for the CDR3 is TGTGCCAGCAGTTTTTCAAGTGATGGGGGGGATGGAAAACTGTTTTTT. This encodes CASSFSSDGGDGKLFF.

This rearrangement joins TRBV28 to TRBJ2-7; TRBD1 agrees at 9 bases. V lost 10 bases to trimming and J lost 5 bases; unmatched junction nucleotides: 15. CDR1 is MDHEN and CDR2 is SYDVKM in the germline V gene. The CDR3 loop spans 15 amino acids. CDR3 loop: CATRGVGQGVHEQYF. CDR3 DNA: TGTGCCACCCGGGGGGTGGGACAGGGTGTCCACGAGCAGTACTTC.

The V and J genes are TRBV19 and TRBJ2-2, with 8 nucleotides matching TRBD1. The CDR3 consists of 16 residues. V lost 3 bases, J lost 3 bases, and 6 bases stayed unmatched. Germline V gene sequence: CDR1 LNHDA, CDR2 SQIVND (reference sequence). Here the CDR3 reads CASSINLQGDTGELFF. DNA of the CDR3: TGTGCCAGTAGTATTAATTTACAGGGGGACACCGGGGAGCTGTTTTTT.

V and J are TRBV7-2 and TRBJ2-7, with D hard to call. The V gene's germline CDR1 is SGHTA and CDR2 FQGNSA. CDR3 length: 11 amino acids. Trimming took 4 bases from V and 2 from J, leaving 3 bases between them. The CDR3 here is CASSSAYEQYF. CDR3 coding DNA: TGTGCCAGCAGCTCCGCCTACGAGCAGTACTTC.

The rearrangement joins TRBV7-2 to TRBJ2-1; 12 positions agree with TRBD2. V dropped 5 bases and J dropped 6; count of bases not matched to a gene: 8. The germline V gene encodes CDR1 SGHTA and CDR2 FQGNSA. This CDR3 region has 16 residues. The CDR3 DNA reads as TGTGCCAGCAGCGGAGGGGGACTAGCGGGCGGCAATGAGCAGTTCTTC. Its protein product is CASSGGGLAGGNEQFF.

This clone was detected only once. The chain couples TRBV5-6 to TRBJ2-1, with a tentative D call TRBD1 (6 bases). V gave up 0 bases and J gave up 3 bases, with 13 bases separating them. The V gene's germline CDR1 is SGHDT and CDR2 YYEEEE. The CDR3 is made up of 16 amino acids. The CDR3 nucleotides are TGTGCCAGCAGCTTGGAGCTGGGGGCGAGCTACAATGAGCAGTTCTTC. Its translation is CASSLELGASYNEQFF. The full variable domain, with the rest looked up from reference TRBV5-6 and TRBJ2-1, is DAGVTQSPTHLIKTRGQQVTLRCSPKSGHDTVSWYQQALGQGPQFIFQYYEEEERQRGNFPDRFSGHQFPNYSSELNVNALLLGDSALYLCASSLELGASYNEQFFGPGTRLTVL.

There are a few counts of this clone. The CDR3 protein is CASSSSGTGSEKLFF. The CDR3 nucleotides are TGTGCCAGCAGCTCATCCGGGACAGGGAGTGAAAAACTGTTTTTT. The chain employs TRBV13 and TRBJ1-4; 9 bases are a match to TRBD1. CDR3 length: 15 amino acids. Germline lookup yields CDR1 PRHDT and CDR2 FYEKMQ (reference sequence). Losses at the gene ends were 4 bases for V and 7 bases for J; bases not matched to a gene: 7.

This chain connects TRBV2 to TRBJ2-6; perhaps TRBD1 as D (6 bases). From germline, CDR1 is SNHLY and CDR2 FYNNEI. The CDR3 consists of 18 residues. The V gene lost 5 bases and the J gene lost 0 bases, with 17 bases spanning the gap. The CDR3: CASSRTGTLFSGANVLTF. CDR3 in DNA: TGTGCCAGCAGTCGAACCGGGACATTGTTCTCTGGGGCCAACGTCCTGACTTTC.

The chain joins TRBV6-4 to TRBJ2-3; the match to TRBD1 covers 9 bases. The CDR3 contains 15 residues. Germline V gene data show CDR1 as MRHNA and CDR2 as SNTAGT. J was trimmed by 4 bases and V by 4 bases; bases with no gene match: 6. The CDR3 spells CASSVGQGSPDTQYF. The CDR3 DNA reads as TGTGCCAGCAGTGTCGGACAGGGGAGTCCAGATACGCAGTATTTT.

A single count supports this clone. The CDR3: CASAQGTRETQYF. The CDR3 coding sequence is TGTGCCAGCGCACAGGGGACAAGGGAGACCCAGTACTTC. The gene calls are TRBV7-2 and TRBJ2-5; 7 bases align to TRBD1. The V and J ends lost 8 bases and 5 bases, in that order; junction bases with no gene match: 8. The CDR3 spans 13 residues. CDR1 is SGHTA and CDR2 is FQGNSA in the germline V gene. The full variable domain, in which reference TRBV7-2 and TRBJ2-5 provide the parts outside the CDR3, is GAGVSQSPSNKVTEKGKDVELRCDPISGHTALYWYRQSLGQGLEFLIYFQGNSAPDKSGLPSDRFSAERTGGSVSTLTIQRTQQEDSAVYLCASAQGTRETQYFGPGTRLLVL.

The rearrangement uses TRBV5-5 and TRBJ2-3, with 8 bases fitting TRBD1. Germline trimming cut 4 bases from V and 1 base from J; bases unmatched to any gene: 11. CDR3 length: 17 residues. Germline-derived CDR1 and CDR2 are SGHKS and YYEKEE (reference sequence). The chain's CDR3 is CASSPRFGQGGTDTQYF. The CDR3 nucleotides read TGTGCCAGCAGCCCAAGATTTGGACAGGGTGGCACAGATACGCAGTATTTT.

The rearrangement links TRBV5-8 to TRBJ2-6, with 7 bases lining up with TRBD2. There are 17 residues in the CDR3. J was trimmed by 0 bases and V by 0 bases; bases with no gene match: 3. Looked up from germline, CDR1 is SGHTS and CDR2 is YDEGEE. CDR3 sequence (DNA): TGTGCCAGCAGCTTGGTGGGCGGGGGCTCTGGGGCCAACGTCCTGACTTTC. Protein sequence: CASSLVGGGSGANVLTF.

As DNA, the CDR3 is TGTGCCAGCAGGGAGCAGGGGGCGCGATCCTACGAGCAGTACTTC. Translation: CASREQGARSYEQYF. The chain couples TRBV6-5 to TRBJ2-7; 8 bases fit TRBD1. From germline, CDR1 is MNHEY and CDR2 SVGAGI. CDR3 size: 15 residues. The V gene end was trimmed by 6 bases and the J gene end by 1 base; junction bases not matched to a gene: 8.

The CDR3 loop is CASSSRVGSYEQYF. The CDR3 DNA sequence: TGTGCCAGCAGTTCCAGGGTGGGGTCCTACGAGCAGTACTTC. This chain joins TRBV6-6 and TRBJ2-7, with a possible D match to TRBD1 (5 bases). The CDR3 is 14 residues long. From germline, CDR1 is MNHNY and CDR2 SVGAGI (reference sequence). Between the trimmed V and J ends, which lost 4 bases and 1 base, there was a span of 11 bases.

CDR3 loop: CATEQGVSGYTF. The CDR3 DNA follows: TGTGCCACGGAACAGGGCGTATCTGGCTACACCTTC. The rearrangement links TRBV10-3 to TRBJ1-2, with a weak D call TRBD1 (6 bases). The CDR3 sequence is 12 residues long. Deletions cut 10 bases from V and 7 bases from J, with 16 bases between. Germline loops: CDR1 ENHRY, CDR2 SYGVKD.

The rearrangement uses TRBV30 and TRBJ1-2, with 9 bases fitting TRBD1. After removal of 5 bases from V and 1 base from J, the junction contained 2 bases not matched to a gene. This CDR3 region has 13 residues. CDR1 is GTSNPN and CDR2 is SVGIG in the germline V gene (reference sequence). CDR3 in DNA: TGTGCCTGGGGACAGGGGAATAACTATGGCTACACCTTC. Translation: CAWGQGNNYGYTF.